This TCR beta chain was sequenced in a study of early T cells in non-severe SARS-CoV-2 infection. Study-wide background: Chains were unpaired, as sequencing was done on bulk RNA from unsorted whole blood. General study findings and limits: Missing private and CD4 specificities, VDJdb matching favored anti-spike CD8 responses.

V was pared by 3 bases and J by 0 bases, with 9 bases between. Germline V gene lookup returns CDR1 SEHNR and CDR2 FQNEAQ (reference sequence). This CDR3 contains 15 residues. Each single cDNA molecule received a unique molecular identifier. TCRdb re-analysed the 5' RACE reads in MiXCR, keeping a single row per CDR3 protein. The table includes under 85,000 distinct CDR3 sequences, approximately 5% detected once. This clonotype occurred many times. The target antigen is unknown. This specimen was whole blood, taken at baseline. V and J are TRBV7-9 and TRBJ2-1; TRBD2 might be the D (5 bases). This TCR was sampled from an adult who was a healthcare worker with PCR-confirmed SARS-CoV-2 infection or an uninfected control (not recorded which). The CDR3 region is CASSLRASSYNEQFF. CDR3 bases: TGTGCCAGCAGCTTGCGGGCAAGCTCCTACAATGAGCAGTTCTTC.